This T cell receptor beta chain derives from a study of blood T cells in healthy people across ages. This clonotype was detected only a few times. Its matching antigen is unknown. General study results and limits: Among T cells, TCR beta diversity per million cells dropped roughly linearly as age rose.

Trimming removed 1 base from V and 6 bases from J; junction bases left unmatched: 8. The CDR3 runs 16 residues. In germline, CDR1 is SGHTA, CDR2 FQGNSA. Using a J-beta primer mix together with a sample-barcoded 5' primer, a second PCR was run for roughly 7 to 12 cycles. TCRdb analysed the 5' RACE reads with MiXCR anew, one entry per CDR3 protein. The repertoire has about 640,000 distinct CDR3 sequences, roughly 43% of them found once; the top ten carry around 30%. The sample comprised blood. The sequence was collected from an elderly man in good health. This chain links TRBV7-2 with TRBJ2-7; 11 nucleotides agree with TRBD1. In DNA, the CDR3 is TGTGCCAGCAGCTTAGGAACCGGGACAGGGGGATCCGAGCAGTACTTC. This gives the protein CASSLGTGTGGSEQYF.